This T cell receptor (beta chain) was sequenced for a study of T cells after yellow fever vaccination. A process of 5'RACE template switching, which added a universal primer site and UMIs, was used to make TCR cDNA. TCRdb reanalysed the 5' RACE reads using MiXCR and keeps one entry per CDR3 protein. Among more than 350,000 distinct CDR3 sequences listed, approximately 10% were seen once. With regard to this clonotype: What it recognizes is unknown.

Study-wide findings and caveats: Some clonotypes were seen in both the CD4 and the CD8 compartments. These made up a small share and likely arose from convergent recombination. Peaking faster, on day 5 versus 15, the secondary response was nonetheless weaker.

This CDR3 region has 16 residues. Germline-derived CDR1 and CDR2 are DFQATT and SNEGSKA (reference sequence). Trimming took 0 bases from V and 3 from J; bases not matched to a gene: 8. Material: PBMCs, obtained on the day of the first yellow fever vaccination. This clonotype originated in a man aged 18 to 30 who received the YFV17D yellow fever vaccine. This sequence joins TRBV20-1 and TRBJ1-1; 9 bases align to TRBD1. In DNA form, the CDR3 reads TGCAGTGCTAGAGACCTTACAGGGGGCGTAGACACTGAAGCTTTCTTT. Residues: CSARDLTGGVDTEAFF.